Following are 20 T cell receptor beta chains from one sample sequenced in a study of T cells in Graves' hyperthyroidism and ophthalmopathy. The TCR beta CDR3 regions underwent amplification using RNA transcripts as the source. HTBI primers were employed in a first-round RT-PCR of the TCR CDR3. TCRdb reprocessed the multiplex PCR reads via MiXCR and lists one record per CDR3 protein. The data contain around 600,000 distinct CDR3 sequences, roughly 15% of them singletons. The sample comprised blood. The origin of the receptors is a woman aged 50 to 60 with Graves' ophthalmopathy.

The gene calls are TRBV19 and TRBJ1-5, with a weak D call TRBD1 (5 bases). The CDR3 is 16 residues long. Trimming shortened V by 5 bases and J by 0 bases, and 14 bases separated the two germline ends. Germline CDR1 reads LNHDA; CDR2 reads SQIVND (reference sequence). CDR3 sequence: CASSATGQDSNQPQHF. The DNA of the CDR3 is TGTGCCAGTAGTGCAACAGGACAAGATAGCAATCAGCCCCAGCATTTT.

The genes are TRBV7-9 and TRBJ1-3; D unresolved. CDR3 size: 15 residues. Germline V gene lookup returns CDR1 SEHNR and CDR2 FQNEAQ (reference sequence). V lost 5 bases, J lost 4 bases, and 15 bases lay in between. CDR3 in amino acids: CASSAGLQAGNTIYF. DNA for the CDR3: TGTGCCAGCAGCGCCGGACTCCAAGCAGGAAACACCATATATTTT.

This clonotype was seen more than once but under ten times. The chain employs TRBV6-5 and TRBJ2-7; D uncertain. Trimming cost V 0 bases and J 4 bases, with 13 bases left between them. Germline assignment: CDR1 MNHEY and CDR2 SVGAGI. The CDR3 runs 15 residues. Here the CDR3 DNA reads TGTGCCAGCAGTTACTCGGGTCACCCTACGTACGAGCAGTACTTC. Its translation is CASSYSGHPTYEQYF.

The CDR3 protein is CSVDGVHRVVETQYF. The DNA for the CDR3 is TGCAGCGTTGATGGCGTCCACAGGGTCGTGGAGACCCAGTACTTC. V usage is TRBV29-1 and J usage is TRBJ2-5; D might be TRBD1 (6 bases). The germline gives CDR1 SQVTM, CDR2 ANQGSEA. The CDR3 length is 15 residues. V was shortened by 3 bases and J by 5 bases, with 19 bases between the two germline ends.

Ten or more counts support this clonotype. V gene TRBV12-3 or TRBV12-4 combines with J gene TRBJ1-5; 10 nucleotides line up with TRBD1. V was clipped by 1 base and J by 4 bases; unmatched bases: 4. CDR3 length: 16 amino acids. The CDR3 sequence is CASSLGDRGWNQPQHF. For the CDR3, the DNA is TGTGCCAGCAGTTTAGGGGACAGGGGATGGAATCAGCCCCAGCATTTT.

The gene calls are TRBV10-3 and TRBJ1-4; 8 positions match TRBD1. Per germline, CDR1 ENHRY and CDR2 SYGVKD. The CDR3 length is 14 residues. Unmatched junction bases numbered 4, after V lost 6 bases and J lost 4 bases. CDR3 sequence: CAISPGQVNEKLFF. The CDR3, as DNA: TGTGCCATCAGCCCGGGACAGGTTAATGAAAAACTGTTTTTT.

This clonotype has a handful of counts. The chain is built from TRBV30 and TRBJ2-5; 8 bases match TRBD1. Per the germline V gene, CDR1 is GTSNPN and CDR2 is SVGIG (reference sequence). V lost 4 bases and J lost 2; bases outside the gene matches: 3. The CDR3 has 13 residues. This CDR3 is CAWKRTGQETQYF. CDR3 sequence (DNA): TGTGCCTGGAAGCGGACAGGGCAAGAGACCCAGTACTTC.

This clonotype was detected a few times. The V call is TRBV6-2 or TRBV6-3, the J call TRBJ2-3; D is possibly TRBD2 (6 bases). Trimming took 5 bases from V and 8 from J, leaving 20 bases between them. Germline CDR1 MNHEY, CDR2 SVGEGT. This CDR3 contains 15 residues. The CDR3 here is CASSSPGLPHPTQYF. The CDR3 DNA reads TGTGCCAGCAGTAGTCCGGGACTCCCCCACCCTACGCAGTATTTT.

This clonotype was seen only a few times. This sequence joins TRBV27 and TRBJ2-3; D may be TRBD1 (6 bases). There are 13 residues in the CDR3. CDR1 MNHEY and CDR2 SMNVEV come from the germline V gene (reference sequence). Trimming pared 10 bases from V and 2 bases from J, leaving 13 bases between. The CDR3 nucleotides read TGTGCCATTGCGGACAGACCCACAGATACGCAGTATTTT. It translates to CAIADRPTDTQYF.

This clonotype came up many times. The CDR3 reads CATSDLQRVGNTGELFF. The CDR3 nucleotides are TGTGCCACCAGTGATTTGCAAAGGGTTGGTAACACCGGGGAGCTGTTTTTT. The J gene is TRBJ2-2, the V gene TRBV24-1, with unresolved D. The V gene's germline CDR1 is KGHDR and CDR2 SFDVKD. The CDR3 is made up of 17 amino acids. Trimming removed 0 bases from V and 2 bases from J, with 12 bases in between.

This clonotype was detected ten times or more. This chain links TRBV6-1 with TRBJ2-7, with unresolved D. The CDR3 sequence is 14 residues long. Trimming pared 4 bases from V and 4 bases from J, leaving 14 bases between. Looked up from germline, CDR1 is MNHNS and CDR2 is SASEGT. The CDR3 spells CASSGAPHPYEQYF. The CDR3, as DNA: TGTGCCAGCAGTGGAGCGCCACATCCTTACGAGCAGTACTTC.

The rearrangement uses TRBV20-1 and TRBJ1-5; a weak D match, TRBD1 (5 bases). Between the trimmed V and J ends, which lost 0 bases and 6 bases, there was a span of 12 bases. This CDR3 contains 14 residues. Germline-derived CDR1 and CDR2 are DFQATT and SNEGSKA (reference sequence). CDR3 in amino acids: CSAREQKGFQPQHF. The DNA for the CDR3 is TGCAGTGCTAGAGAACAGAAGGGGTTTCAGCCCCAGCATTTT.

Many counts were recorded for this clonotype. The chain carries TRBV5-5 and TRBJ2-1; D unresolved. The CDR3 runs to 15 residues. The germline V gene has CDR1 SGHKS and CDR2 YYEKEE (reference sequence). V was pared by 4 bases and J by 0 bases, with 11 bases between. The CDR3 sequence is CASSRDGSSYNEQFF. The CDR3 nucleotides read TGTGCCAGCAGCCGAGACGGCAGCTCCTACAATGAGCAGTTCTTC.

The CDR3 protein is CSARGSASGSGNTGELFF. The CDR3 DNA is TGCAGTGCTAGAGGTTCGGCTAGCGGGAGTGGGAACACCGGGGAGCTGTTTTTT. The chain couples TRBV20-1 to TRBJ2-2; 10 bases agree with TRBD2. There are 18 residues in the CDR3. V shed 1 base, J shed 1 base, and the junction held 9 bases outside the gene matches. The germline V gene encodes CDR1 DFQATT and CDR2 SNEGSKA (reference sequence).

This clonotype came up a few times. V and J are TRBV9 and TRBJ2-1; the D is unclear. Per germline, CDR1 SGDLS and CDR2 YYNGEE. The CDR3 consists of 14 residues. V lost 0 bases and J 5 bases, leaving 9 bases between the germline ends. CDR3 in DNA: TGTGCCAGCAGCGTAGCAACAGTTGACAATGAGCAGTTCTTC. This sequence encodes CASSVATVDNEQFF.

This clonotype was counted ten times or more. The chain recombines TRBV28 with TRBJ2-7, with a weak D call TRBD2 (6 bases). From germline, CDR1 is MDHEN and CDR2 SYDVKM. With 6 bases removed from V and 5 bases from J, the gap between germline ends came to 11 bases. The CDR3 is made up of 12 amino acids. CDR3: CASSLPGDEQYF. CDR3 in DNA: TGTGCCAGCAGCCTCCCGGGGGACGAGCAGTACTTC.

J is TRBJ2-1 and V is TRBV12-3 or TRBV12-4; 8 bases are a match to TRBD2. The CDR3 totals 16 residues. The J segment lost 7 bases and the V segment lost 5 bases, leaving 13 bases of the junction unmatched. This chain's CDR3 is CASSPSSGRTGNEQFF. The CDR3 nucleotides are TGTGCCAGCAGTCCCTCGAGCGGGAGAACGGGTAATGAGCAGTTCTTC.

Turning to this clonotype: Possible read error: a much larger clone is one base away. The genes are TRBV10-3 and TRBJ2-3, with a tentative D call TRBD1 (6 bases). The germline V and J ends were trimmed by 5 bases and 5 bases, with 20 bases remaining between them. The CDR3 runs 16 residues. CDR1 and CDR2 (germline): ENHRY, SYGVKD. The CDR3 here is CAISNGRDISGDTQYF. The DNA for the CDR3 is TGTGCCATCAGTAACGGTCGGGACATCTCAGGAGATACGCAGTATTTT.

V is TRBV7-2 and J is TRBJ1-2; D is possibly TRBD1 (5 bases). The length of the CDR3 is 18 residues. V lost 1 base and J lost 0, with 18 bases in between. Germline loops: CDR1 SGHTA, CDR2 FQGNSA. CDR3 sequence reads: CASSLDGFGDPTNYGYTF. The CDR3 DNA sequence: TGTGCCAGCAGCTTAGATGGGTTCGGGGACCCTACTAACTATGGCTACACCTTC.

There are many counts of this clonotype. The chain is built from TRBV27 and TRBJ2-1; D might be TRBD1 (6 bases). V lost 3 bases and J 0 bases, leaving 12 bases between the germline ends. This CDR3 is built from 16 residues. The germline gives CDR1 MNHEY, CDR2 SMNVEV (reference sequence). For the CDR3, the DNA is TGTGCCAGCAGTTTCCTCAGACAGGCCTCCTACAATGAGCAGTTCTTC. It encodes CASSFLRQASYNEQFF.